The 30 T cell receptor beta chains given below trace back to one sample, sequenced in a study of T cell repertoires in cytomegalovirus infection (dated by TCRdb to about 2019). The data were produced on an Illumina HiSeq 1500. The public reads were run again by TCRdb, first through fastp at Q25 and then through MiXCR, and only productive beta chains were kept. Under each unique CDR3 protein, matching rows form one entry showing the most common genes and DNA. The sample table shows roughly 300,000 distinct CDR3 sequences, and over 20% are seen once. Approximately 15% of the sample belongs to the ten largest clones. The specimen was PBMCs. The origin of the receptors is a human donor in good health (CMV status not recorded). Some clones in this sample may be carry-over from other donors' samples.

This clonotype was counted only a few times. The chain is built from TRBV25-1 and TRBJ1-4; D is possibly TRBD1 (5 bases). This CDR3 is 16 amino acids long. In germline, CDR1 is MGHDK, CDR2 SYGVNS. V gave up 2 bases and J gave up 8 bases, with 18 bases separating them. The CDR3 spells CASSEGGSGTKEKLFF. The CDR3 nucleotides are TGTGCCAGCAGTGAAGGAGGTTCCGGGACCAAGGAAAAACTGTTTTTT.

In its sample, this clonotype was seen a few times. The CDR3 region is CASSFSSGTGIYNEQFF. The CDR3 DNA follows: TGTGCCAGCAGCTTCTCCTCCGGGACAGGGATTTACAATGAGCAGTTCTTC. J is TRBJ2-1 and V is TRBV7-6, with TRBD1 matching over 9 bases. This CDR3 contains 17 residues. J lost 4 bases, V lost 3 bases, and 10 bases had no gene match. Looked up from germline, CDR1 is SGHVS and CDR2 is FNYEAQ.

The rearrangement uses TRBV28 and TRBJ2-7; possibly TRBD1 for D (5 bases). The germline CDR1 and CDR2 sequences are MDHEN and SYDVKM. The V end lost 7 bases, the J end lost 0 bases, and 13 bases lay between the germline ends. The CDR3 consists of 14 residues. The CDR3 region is CASTGPGFSYEQYF. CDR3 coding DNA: TGTGCCAGCACCGGGCCAGGGTTCTCCTACGAGCAGTACTTC.

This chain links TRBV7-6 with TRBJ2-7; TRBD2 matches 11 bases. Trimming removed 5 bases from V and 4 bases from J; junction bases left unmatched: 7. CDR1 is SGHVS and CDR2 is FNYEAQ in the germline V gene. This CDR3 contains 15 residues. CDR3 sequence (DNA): TGTGCCAGCAGCAAAACTAGCGGGAGTCTGTACGAGCAGTACTTC. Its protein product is CASSKTSGSLYEQYF.

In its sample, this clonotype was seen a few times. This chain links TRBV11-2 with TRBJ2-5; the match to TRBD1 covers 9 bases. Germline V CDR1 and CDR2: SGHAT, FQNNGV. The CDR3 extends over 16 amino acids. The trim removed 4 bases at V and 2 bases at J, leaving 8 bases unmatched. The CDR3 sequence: CASSSEGTGLQETQYF. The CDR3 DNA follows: TGTGCCAGCAGCTCCGAAGGGACAGGGTTACAAGAGACCCAGTACTTC.

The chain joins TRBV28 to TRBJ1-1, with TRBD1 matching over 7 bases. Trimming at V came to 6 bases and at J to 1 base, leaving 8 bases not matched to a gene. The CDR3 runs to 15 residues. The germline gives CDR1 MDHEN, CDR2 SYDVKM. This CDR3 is CASRLTGRGNTEAFF. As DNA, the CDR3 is TGTGCCAGCAGGCTGACAGGGAGAGGGAACACTGAAGCTTTCTTT. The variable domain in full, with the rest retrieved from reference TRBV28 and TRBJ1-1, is DVKVTQSSRYLVKRTGEKVFLECVQDMDHENMFWYRQDPGLGLRLIYFSYDVKMKEKGDIPEGYSVSREKKERFSLILESASTNQTSMYLCASRLTGRGNTEAFFGQGTRLTVV.

The CDR3 region is CASSKGQGVGYTF. The DNA for the CDR3 is TGTGCCAGCAGCAAGGGACAGGGGGTTGGCTACACCTTC. The chain couples TRBV7-2 to TRBJ1-2; 11 nucleotides line up with TRBD1. The trim removed 5 bases at V and 7 bases at J, leaving 3 bases unmatched. The CDR3 is 13 amino acids. The germline V gene has CDR1 SGHTA and CDR2 FQGNSA.

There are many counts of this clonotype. The CDR3 nucleotides are TGTGCCAGCAGCTTATCCCGGGGGCCTTATAGCAATCAGCCCCAGCATTTT. This gives the protein CASSLSRGPYSNQPQHF. The gene calls are TRBV7-2 and TRBJ1-5, with D maybe TRBD1 (6 bases). The germline gives CDR1 SGHTA, CDR2 FQGNSA. CDR3 length: 17 amino acids. V was cut by 2 bases and J by 0 bases, with 14 bases left in between.

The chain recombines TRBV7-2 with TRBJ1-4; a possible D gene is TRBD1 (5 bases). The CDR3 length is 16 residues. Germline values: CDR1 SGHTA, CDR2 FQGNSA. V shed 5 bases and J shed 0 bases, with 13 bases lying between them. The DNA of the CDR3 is TGTGCCAGCAGCCTATACAGGAGTGCAACTAATGAAAAACTGTTTTTT. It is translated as CASSLYRSATNEKLFF.

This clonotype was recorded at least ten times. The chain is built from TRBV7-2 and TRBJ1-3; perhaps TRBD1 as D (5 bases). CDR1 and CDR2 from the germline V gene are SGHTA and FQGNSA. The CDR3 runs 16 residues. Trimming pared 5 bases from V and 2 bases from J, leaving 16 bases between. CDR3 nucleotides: TGTGCCAGCAGCCGACAGTGGTCGAACGCTGGAAACACCATATATTTT. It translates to CASSRQWSNAGNTIYF.

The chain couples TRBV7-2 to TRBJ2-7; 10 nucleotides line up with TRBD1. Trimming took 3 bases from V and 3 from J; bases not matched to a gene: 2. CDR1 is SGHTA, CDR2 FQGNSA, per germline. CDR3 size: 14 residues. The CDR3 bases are TGTGCCAGCAGCTTGGGACAGGGGTTCTACGAGCAGTACTTC. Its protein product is CASSLGQGFYEQYF.

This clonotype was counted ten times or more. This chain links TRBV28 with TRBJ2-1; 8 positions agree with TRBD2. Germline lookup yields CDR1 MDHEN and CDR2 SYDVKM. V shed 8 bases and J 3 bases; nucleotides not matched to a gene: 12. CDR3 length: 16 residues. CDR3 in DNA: TGTGCCAGCTCTCGTTTGGGACTAGACCTCTACAATGAGCAGTTCTTC. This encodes CASSRLGLDLYNEQFF.

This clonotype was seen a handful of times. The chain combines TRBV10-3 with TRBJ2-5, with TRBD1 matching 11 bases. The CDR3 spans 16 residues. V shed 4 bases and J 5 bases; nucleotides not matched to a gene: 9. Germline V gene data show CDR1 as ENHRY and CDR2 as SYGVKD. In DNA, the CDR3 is TGTGCCATCAGTGGGGAGGACAGGGGGCGACGGGAGACCCAGTACTTC. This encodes CAISGEDRGRRETQYF.

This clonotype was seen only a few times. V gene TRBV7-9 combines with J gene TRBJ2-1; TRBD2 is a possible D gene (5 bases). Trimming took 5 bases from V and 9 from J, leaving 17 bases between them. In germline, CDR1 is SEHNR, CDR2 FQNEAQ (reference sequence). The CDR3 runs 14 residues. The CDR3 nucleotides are TGTGCCAGCAGCGAGGACCCGGGCGGAGGTGAGCAGTTCTTC. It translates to CASSEDPGGGEQFF.

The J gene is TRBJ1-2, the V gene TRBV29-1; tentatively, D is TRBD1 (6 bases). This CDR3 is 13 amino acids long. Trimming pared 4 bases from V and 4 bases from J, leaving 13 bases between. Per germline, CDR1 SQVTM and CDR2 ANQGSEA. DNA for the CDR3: TGCAGCGTTGGGGGGGGGCGCTCCTATGGCTACACCTTC. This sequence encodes CSVGGGRSYGYTF.

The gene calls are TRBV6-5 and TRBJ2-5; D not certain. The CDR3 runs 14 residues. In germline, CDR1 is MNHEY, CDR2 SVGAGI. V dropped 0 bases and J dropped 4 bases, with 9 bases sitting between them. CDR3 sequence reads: CASSYSNKLETQYF. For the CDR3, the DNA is TGTGCCAGCAGTTACTCGAACAAGTTAGAGACCCAGTACTTC.

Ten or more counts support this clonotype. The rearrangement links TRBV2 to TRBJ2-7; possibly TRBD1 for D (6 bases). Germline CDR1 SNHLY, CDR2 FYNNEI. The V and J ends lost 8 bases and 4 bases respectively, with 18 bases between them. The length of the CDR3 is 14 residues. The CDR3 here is CASRLGTTAYEQYF. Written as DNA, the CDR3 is TGTGCCAGCCGCCTTGGGACAACCGCGTACGAGCAGTACTTC.

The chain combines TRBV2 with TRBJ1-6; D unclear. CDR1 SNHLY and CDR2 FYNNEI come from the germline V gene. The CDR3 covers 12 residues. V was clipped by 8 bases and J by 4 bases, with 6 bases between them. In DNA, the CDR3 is TGTGCCAGCTTTCAATATAATTCACCCCTCCACTTT. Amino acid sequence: CASFQYNSPLHF.

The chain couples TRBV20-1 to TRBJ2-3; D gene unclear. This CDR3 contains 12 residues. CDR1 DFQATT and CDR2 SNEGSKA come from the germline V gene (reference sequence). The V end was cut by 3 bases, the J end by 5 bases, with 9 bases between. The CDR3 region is CSASRPGDTQYF. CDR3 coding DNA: TGCAGTGCTAGTCGACCCGGAGATACGCAGTATTTT.

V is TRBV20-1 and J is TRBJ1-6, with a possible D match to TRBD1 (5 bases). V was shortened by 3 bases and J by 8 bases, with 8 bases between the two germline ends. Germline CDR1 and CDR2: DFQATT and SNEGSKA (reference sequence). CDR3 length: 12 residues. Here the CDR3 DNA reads TGCAGTGCTAGGCGACAGTATTCACCCCTCCACTTT. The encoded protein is CSARRQYSPLHF.

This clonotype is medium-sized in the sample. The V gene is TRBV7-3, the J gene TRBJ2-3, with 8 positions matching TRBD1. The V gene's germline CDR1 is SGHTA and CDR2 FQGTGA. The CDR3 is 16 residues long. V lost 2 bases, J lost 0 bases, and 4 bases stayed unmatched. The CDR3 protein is CASSLRGTGSTDTQYF. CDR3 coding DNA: TGTGCCAGCAGCTTACGAGGGACAGGAAGCACAGATACGCAGTATTTT. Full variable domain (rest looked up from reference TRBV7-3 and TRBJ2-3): GAGVSQTPSNKVTEKGKYVELRCDPISGHTALYWYRQSLGQGPEFLIYFQGTGAADDSGLPNDRFFAVRPEGSVSTLKIQRTERGDSAVYLCASSLRGTGSTDTQYFGPGTRLTVL.

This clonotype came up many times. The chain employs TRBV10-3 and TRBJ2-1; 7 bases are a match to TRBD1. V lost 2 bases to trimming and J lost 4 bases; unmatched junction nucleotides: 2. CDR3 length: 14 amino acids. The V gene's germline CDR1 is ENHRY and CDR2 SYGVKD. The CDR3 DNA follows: TGTGCCATCAGTGAGCCACAGGGGTACAATGAGCAGTTCTTC. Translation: CAISEPQGYNEQFF.

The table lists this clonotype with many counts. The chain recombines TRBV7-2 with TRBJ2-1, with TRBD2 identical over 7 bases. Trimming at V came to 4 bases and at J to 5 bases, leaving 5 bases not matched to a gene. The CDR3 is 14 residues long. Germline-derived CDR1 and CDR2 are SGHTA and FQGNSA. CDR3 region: CASSSRGSHNEQFF. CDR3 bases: TGTGCCAGCAGCTCCCGCGGGAGCCACAATGAGCAGTTCTTC.

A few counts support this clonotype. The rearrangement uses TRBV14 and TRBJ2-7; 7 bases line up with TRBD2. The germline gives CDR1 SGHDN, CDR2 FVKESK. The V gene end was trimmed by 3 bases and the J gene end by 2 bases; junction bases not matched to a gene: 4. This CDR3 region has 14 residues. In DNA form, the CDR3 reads TGTGCCAGCAGCCAGAGCGGGATGACCTACGAGCAGTACTTC. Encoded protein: CASSQSGMTYEQYF.

CDR3 in DNA: TGTGCCAGCAGCTTAGCTATGGGGATCACAGATACGCAGTATTTT. Amino acids: CASSLAMGITDTQYF. This chain uses TRBV7-9 with TRBJ2-3, with D unclear. Trimming removed 0 bases from V and 2 bases from J, with 9 bases in between. Germline V gene sequence: CDR1 SEHNR, CDR2 FQNEAQ (reference sequence). The CDR3 covers 15 residues.

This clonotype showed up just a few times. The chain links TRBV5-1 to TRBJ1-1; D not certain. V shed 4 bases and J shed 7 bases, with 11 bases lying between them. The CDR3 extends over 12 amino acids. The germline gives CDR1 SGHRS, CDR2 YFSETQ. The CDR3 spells CASSPDGIEAFF. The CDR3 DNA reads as TGCGCCAGCAGCCCCGACGGCATTGAAGCTTTCTTT.

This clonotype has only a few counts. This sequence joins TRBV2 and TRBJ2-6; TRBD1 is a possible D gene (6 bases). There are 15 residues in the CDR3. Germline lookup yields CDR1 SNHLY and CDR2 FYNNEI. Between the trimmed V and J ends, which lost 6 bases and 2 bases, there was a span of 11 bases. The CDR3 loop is CASSPGQPGANVLTF. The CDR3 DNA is TGTGCCAGCAGCCCCGGACAGCCTGGGGCCAACGTCCTGACTTTC.

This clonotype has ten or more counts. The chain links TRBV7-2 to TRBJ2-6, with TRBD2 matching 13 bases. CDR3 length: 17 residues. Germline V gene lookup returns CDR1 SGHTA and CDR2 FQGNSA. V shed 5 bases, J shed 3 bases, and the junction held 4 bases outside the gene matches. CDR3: CASSQGLAGVGANVLTF. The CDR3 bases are TGTGCCAGCAGCCAAGGACTAGCGGGAGTTGGGGCCAACGTCCTGACTTTC.

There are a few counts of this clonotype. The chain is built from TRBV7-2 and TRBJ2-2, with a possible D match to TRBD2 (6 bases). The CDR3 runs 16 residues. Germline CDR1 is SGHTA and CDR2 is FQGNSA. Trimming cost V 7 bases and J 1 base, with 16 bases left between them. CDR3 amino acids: CASNLLSSGNTGELFF. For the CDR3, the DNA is TGTGCCAGCAACTTGTTGAGTAGCGGGAACACCGGGGAGCTGTTTTTT.

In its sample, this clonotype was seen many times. CDR3 amino acids: CASSRQGDEQYF. The CDR3 DNA is TGTGCCAGCAGCCGACAGGGGGACGAGCAGTACTTC. This rearrangement joins TRBV7-2 to TRBJ2-7; 9 nucleotides line up with TRBD1. Per the germline V gene, CDR1 is SGHTA and CDR2 is FQGNSA. V lost 5 bases to trimming and J lost 5 bases; unmatched junction nucleotides: 1. The CDR3 length is 12 residues.